This T cell receptor (beta chain) originates from a study of T cell repertoires in cytomegalovirus infection. As for the study in general: A matching HLA type, together with CMV infection, was signaled by public TCR beta signatures.

V lost 2 bases to trimming and J lost 3 bases, with 8 bases between them. This CDR3 is built from 13 residues. Germline values: CDR1 SGHDN, CDR2 FVKESK. In TCRdb, the reads were re-called with MiXCR into one record per CDR3 protein. Of around 290,000 distinct CDR3 sequences in the sample, roughly 23% were seen once. General study results and limits: In two of eight donors, the top clonotype was HLA-C-restricted CMV-specific.

On this clonotype itself: Antigen specificity is unknown.

Sequenced input: PBMCs. The clonotype comes from a human donor in good health (CMV status not recorded). Some clones in this sample may be carry-over from other donors' samples. This chain links TRBV14 with TRBJ2-7; D remains ambiguous. The CDR3 protein is CASSQFSHYEQYF. DNA for the CDR3: TGTGCCAGCAGCCAATTCAGTCACTACGAGCAGTACTTC.